The clone carrying this T cell receptor (beta chain) was picked up many times. TCRdb re-called the 5' RACE reads with MiXCR, one entry per CDR3 protein. The sample lists approximately 260,000 distinct CDR3 sequences, about 16% occurring once. The data were obtained in a study of T-cell memory formation after mild COVID-19. The sequence was collected from a man between 18 and 35 years old who had mild COVID-19 (a few samples of this study predate the infection). Cell type and time point are not known. Sequencing was carried out using PBMCs or a T cell subset sorted from them (not recorded which).

The CDR3 coding sequence is TGTGCCACCAGCAGAGATCAGGAGACCCAGTACTTC. This encodes CATSRDQETQYF. This chain links TRBV15 with TRBJ2-5; D gene ambiguous. The CDR3 is made up of 12 amino acids. Germline V lookup: CDR1 LNHNV, CDR2 YYDKDF (reference sequence). Trimming took 0 bases from V and 5 from J, leaving 4 bases between them.